This T cell receptor (beta chain) was captured in a study of blood T cells in healthy people across ages. This CDR3 is 14 amino acids long. V lost 0 bases to trimming and J lost 6 bases; unmatched junction nucleotides: 4. Germline V CDR1 and CDR2: SGHNT, YYREEE (reference sequence). It was with a sample-barcoded 5' primer and a J-beta primer mix that a second PCR of about 7 to 12 cycles was run. Each TCR beta cDNA got a 12-nucleotide random molecular identifier. TCRdb reanalysed the 5' RACE reads using MiXCR and keeps one entry per CDR3 protein. The sample yields roughly 1,500,000 distinct CDR3 sequences, 34% seen once. Points from the study as a whole: Naive T cell percentage showed a strong correlation with the diversity of TCR beta.

This clonotype came up a few times. Its antigen remains unidentified. The V call is TRBV5-4, the J call TRBJ1-2, with 8 bases that match TRBD1. The specimen sequenced was blood. This receptor was obtained from a woman in her 30s in good health. CDR3 sequence: CASSLAQGADGYTF. The DNA for the CDR3 is TGTGCCAGCAGCTTGGCCCAGGGGGCGGATGGCTACACCTTC.